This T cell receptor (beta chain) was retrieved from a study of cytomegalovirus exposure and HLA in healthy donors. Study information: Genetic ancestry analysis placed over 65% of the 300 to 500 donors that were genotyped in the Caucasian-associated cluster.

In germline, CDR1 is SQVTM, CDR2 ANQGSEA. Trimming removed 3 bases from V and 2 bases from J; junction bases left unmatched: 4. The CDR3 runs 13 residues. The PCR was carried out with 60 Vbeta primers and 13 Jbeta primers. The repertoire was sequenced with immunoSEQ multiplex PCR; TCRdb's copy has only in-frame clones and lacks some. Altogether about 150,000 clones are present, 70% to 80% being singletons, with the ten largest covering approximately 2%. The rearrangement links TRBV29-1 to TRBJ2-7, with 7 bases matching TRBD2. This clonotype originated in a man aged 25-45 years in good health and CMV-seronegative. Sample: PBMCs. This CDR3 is CSVDGGRPYEQYF. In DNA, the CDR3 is TGCAGCGTTGATGGCGGGAGACCCTACGAGCAGTACTTC.